These T cell receptor beta chains were read from a single sample in a study of T-cell reconstitution after alpha-beta-depleted transplantation in children. TCRdb independently ran MiXCR on the PCR reads; one entry per CDR3 protein. The sample holds approximately 590,000 distinct CDR3 sequences, roughly 10% seen once. This material consisted of PBMCs from the stem cell graft donor, taken from the stem cell graft. All receptors derive from a human donor who donated a stem cell graft to a child with acute myeloid leukemia. CDR3s include the opening cysteine and the closing phenylalanine or tryptophan. Fields, in order: clone size, D gene, J gene, V gene, CDR3 DNA, CDR3 protein. D genes are given only for firm matches. Some rows have no size entry. The others give once, few or many, or a class for an expanded clone.

few	TRBD2	TRBJ2-3	TRBV6-2/TRBV6-3	TGTGCCCTAAGTAGCGGGAGGGCCGGGTATTTT	CALSSGRAGYF
few	-	TRBJ1-1	TRBV7-9	TGTGCCAGCAGCTTTGATACACGAACCGGGGCTTTCTTT	CASSFDTRTGAFF
many	-	TRBJ2-5	TRBV27	TGTGCCAGCAGTTCCTTAACCGGGACCGCAATCCAAGAGACCCAGTACTTC	CASSSLTGTAIQETQYF
few	-	TRBJ1-1	TRBV7-3	TGTGCCAGCACCGATTCTGGGGAGAACACTGAAGCTTTCTTT	CASTDSGENTEAFF
few	-	TRBJ2-7	TRBV7-2	TGTGCCAGCAGCTTCGGGGCCTTCGCCTACGAGCAGTACTTC	CASSFGAFAYEQYF
-	TRBD2	TRBJ2-1	TRBV12-3/TRBV12-4	TGTGCCACCCGCGCGGGAGTCCCCTACAATGAGCAGTTCTTC	CATRAGVPYNEQFF
-	TRBD2	TRBJ2-5	TRBV5-1	TGCGCCAGCAGCCCACCCCGTCTAGCGGGAGGTGAGACCCAGTACTTC	CASSPPRLAGGETQYF
-	-	TRBJ1-1	TRBV7-2	TGTGCCAGCATCTTATCCCAGATCCGTAACACTGAAGCTTTCTTT	CASILSQIRNTEAFF
many	-	TRBJ1-4	TRBV19	TGTGCCAGTAGTATTCCAGCGGGTGGTGAAAAACTGTTTTTT	CASSIPAGGEKLFF
many	TRBD2	TRBJ2-5	TRBV20-1	TGCAGTGGGGCGGGCGGGAGCCGGGAGACCCAGTACTTC	CSGAGGSRETQYF
-	TRBD1	TRBJ1-1	TRBV5-1	TGCGCCAGCAGCCATACCCCGGGACAGGGGGCATCGGGAACTGAAGCTTTCTTT	CASSHTPGQGASGTEAFF
-	TRBD1	TRBJ1-2	TRBV5-1	TGCGCCAGCAGCTCTGCCGCAGGGGGTTATGGCTACACCTTC	CASSSAAGGYGYTF
few	TRBD2	TRBJ2-1	TRBV20-1	TGCAGCACACGGGAGGGTACCAGTGAGCAGTTCTTC	CSTREGTSEQFF